Listed below are T cell receptor beta chains from one sample, sequenced in a study of blood T cell repertoires in COVID-19. TCRdb's table, derived via immunoSEQ multiplex PCR, lists solely in-frame clones and lacks some. The table shows about 130,000 clones, with 75% to 90% occurring only once. Specimen: PBMCs or T cells enriched from blood (not recorded which). The receptors were sampled from a woman aged 50 to 60 who had recovered from COVID-19. Both conserved end residues are part of each CDR3. Fields, in order: V gene, J gene, clone size, D gene, CDR3 protein, CDR3 DNA. A D gene is named only where the DNA matches it firmly. Rows may omit the clone size; those that give it use once, few, many or a size class.

>TRBV4-1|TRBJ1-6|NA|NA
CASHSGPDNSPLHF
TGCGCCAGCCACTCAGGCCCAGATAATTCACCCCTCCACTTT
>TRBV11-2|TRBJ1-2|once|TRBD1
CASSLVEGAHYGYTF
TGTGCCAGCAGCTTAGTAGAGGGGGCCCACTATGGCTACACCTTC
>TRBV6-5|TRBJ2-3|NA|TRBD2
CASSIAGRTDTQYF
TGTGCCAGCAGTATAGCGGGGCGCACAGATACGCAGTATTTT
>TRBV3-1/TRBV3-2|TRBJ1-2|NA|TRBD1
CASSLQTGGRSGYTF
TGTGCCAGCAGCCTCCAGACAGGGGGCAGGAGTGGCTACACCTTC
>TRBV5-6|TRBJ1-2|NA|NA
CASSPSGGRNYGYTF
TGTGCCAGCAGCCCCAGCGGGGGACGCAACTATGGCTACACCTTC
>TRBV5-1|TRBJ2-3|NA|NA
CASSLFTGTPTDTQYF
TGCGCCAGCAGCTTGTTCACAGGGACCCCCACAGATACGCAGTATTTT
>TRBV11-3|TRBJ2-3|NA|NA
CASSLDQGRVTQYF
TGTGCCAGCAGCTTAGATCAGGGCCGAGTTACGCAGTATTTT
>TRBV7-9|TRBJ1-1|NA|NA
CASSLVPGVTEAFF
TGTGCCAGCAGCTTAGTCCCAGGGGTCACTGAAGCTTTCTTT
>TRBV27|TRBJ1-5|once|NA
CASSPRLGNQPQHF
TGTGCCAGCAGCCCGCGGCTGGGCAATCAGCCCCAGCATTTT
>TRBV5-5|TRBJ2-1|NA|TRBD1
CASSRAPQGRNEQFF
TGTGCCAGCAGCCGCGCTCCACAGGGGCGCAATGAGCAGTTCTTC
>TRBV11-2|TRBJ2-1|NA|TRBD2
CASSPSRSGGARSYNEQFF
TGTGCCAGCAGCCCTAGCCGGAGCGGGGGGGCCCGTTCCTACAATGAGCAGTTCTTC
>TRBV10-3|TRBJ1-6|NA|NA
CAISELYNSPLHF
TGTGCCATCAGTGAACTCTATAATTCACCCCTCCACTTT
>TRBV4-3|TRBJ1-6|NA|TRBD1
CASSQETGMYSPLHF
TGCGCCAGCAGCCAGGAGACAGGGATGTATTCACCCCTCCACTTT
>TRBV5-1|TRBJ2-1|NA|NA
CASSSDSYNEQFF
TGCGCCAGCAGCTCGGACAGCTACAATGAGCAGTTCTTC
>TRBV7-2|TRBJ2-7|NA|NA
CASSLSPPGEQYF
TGTGCCAGCAGCTTATCCCCGCCCGGGGAGCAGTACTTC
>TRBV19|TRBJ1-3|NA|TRBD1
CASSGTASGNTIYF
TGTGCCAGTTCCGGGACAGCCTCTGGAAACACCATATATTTT
>TRBV13|TRBJ2-2|NA|NA
CASRTYGGPTNTGELFF
TGTGCCAGTAGAACCTACGGAGGACCGACGAACACCGGGGAGCTGTTTTTT
>TRBV4-1|TRBJ1-2|NA|NA
CASSHVGGNYGYTF
TGCGCCAGCAGCCACGTCGGGGGGAACTATGGCTACACCTTC
>TRBV6-6|TRBJ1-2|once|NA
CASTPDYREGYTF
TGTGCCAGCACTCCAGACTACAGGGAAGGCTACACCTTC
>TRBV27|TRBJ1-3|NA|NA
CASSPLGPGRTGNTIYF
TGTGCCAGCAGTCCCTTGGGTCCAGGGCGAACTGGAAACACCATATATTTT
>TRBV27|TRBJ2-1|NA|TRBD2
CASSSRARGGPYNEQFF
TGTGCCAGCAGTTCACGCGCCCGGGGGGGCCCCTACAATGAGCAGTTCTTC
>TRBV18|TRBJ1-1|NA|NA
CASSPPGHSLNTEAFF
TGTGCCAGCTCCCCCCCGGGACACTCATTGAACACTGAAGCTTTCTTT
>TRBV19|TRBJ2-7|NA|NA
CASSGAYSYEQYF
TGTGCCAGTAGTGGGGCTTACTCCTACGAGCAGTACTTC
>TRBV5-1|TRBJ2-7|NA|TRBD2
CASSYQRGGSYEQYF
TGCGCCAGCAGCTATCAGCGGGGGGGCTCTTACGAGCAGTACTTC
>TRBV10-3|TRBJ1-2|NA|NA
CAISESVGNYGYTF
TGTGCCATCAGTGAGTCCGTCGGTAACTATGGCTACACCTTC
>TRBV27|TRBJ1-2|NA|TRBD1
CASSFGVGRGVYGYTF
TGTGCCAGCAGTTTTGGGGTGGGCAGGGGGGTTTATGGCTACACCTTC
>TRBV10-1|TRBJ2-1|NA|NA
CASSAVQGRDNEQFF
TGCGCCAGCAGTGCGGTGCAGGGTCGGGACAATGAGCAGTTCTTC
>TRBV7-2|TRBJ2-5|once|NA
CASSPQGGSETQYF
TGTGCCAGCAGCCCCCAGGGGGGATCAGAGACCCAGTACTTC
>TRBV19|TRBJ1-4|NA|TRBD1
CASSIGRGYEKLFF
TGTGCCAGTAGTATTGGCAGGGGGTATGAAAAACTGTTTTTT
>TRBV5-6|TRBJ1-2|NA|NA
CASSLTGYGYTF
TGTGCCAGCAGCTTGACAGGATATGGCTACACCTTC
>TRBV7-8|TRBJ1-2|once|NA
CASSSPTGLDGYTF
TGTGCCAGCAGCTCTCCAACTGGTTTGGATGGCTACACCTTC
>TRBV7-9|TRBJ1-1|NA|NA
CASSYTGFMNTEAFF
TGTGCCAGCAGCTACACAGGCTTCATGAACACTGAAGCTTTCTTT
>TRBV28|TRBJ2-1|few|NA
CASRPSGQSSYNEQFF
TGTGCCAGCAGGCCGTCAGGGCAGAGCTCCTACAATGAGCAGTTCTTC
>TRBV4-2|TRBJ2-1|NA|TRBD2
CASSHGTSGGKGEQFF
TGTGCCAGCAGCCACGGGACTAGCGGGGGGAAGGGTGAGCAGTTCTTC
>TRBV9|TRBJ2-2|NA|NA
CASSGLEELFF
TGTGCCAGCAGCGGATTAGAGGAGCTGTTTTTT
>TRBV24-1|TRBJ1-5|NA|NA
CATSNGQVNQPQHF
TGTGCCACCAGTAACGGTCAGGTCAATCAGCCCCAGCATTTT
>TRBV6-5|TRBJ1-5|NA|NA
CASSPSGGDGGPQHF
TGTGCCAGCAGTCCTTCAGGCGGGGACGGGGGGCCCCAGCATTTT
>TRBV5-6|TRBJ1-1|NA|NA
CASSWRTANTEAFF
TGTGCCAGCAGCTGGAGGACGGCGAACACTGAAGCTTTCTTT
>TRBV20-1|TRBJ1-1|NA|NA
CSASPPDTRNTEAFF
TGCAGTGCTAGTCCCCCAGACACACGAAACACTGAAGCTTTCTTT
>TRBV6-5|TRBJ2-1|NA|NA
CASRPTSYNEQFF
TGTGCCAGCAGACCGACAAGCTACAATGAGCAGTTCTTC
>TRBV6-5|TRBJ1-5|NA|TRBD1
CASSFTGASNQPQHF
TGTGCCAGCAGTTTTACAGGGGCGAGCAATCAGCCCCAGCATTTT
>TRBV18|TRBJ1-4|once|TRBD1
CASSRESFGQGNFEKLFF
TGTGCCAGCTCACGCGAATCCTTTGGACAGGGGAATTTTGAAAAACTGTTTTTT
>TRBV9|TRBJ2-5|NA|TRBD2
CASSLGLAGGQPGETQYF
TGTGCCAGCAGCCTCGGACTAGCGGGGGGCCAGCCCGGGGAGACCCAGTACTTC
>TRBV7-9|TRBJ1-1|NA|TRBD1
CASSSMTGLEAFF
TGTGCCAGCAGCTCCATGACAGGGTTGGAAGCTTTCTTT
>TRBV11-2|TRBJ2-7|NA|TRBD1
CASSDWGQGYEQYF
TGTGCCAGCAGCGATTGGGGACAGGGGTACGAGCAGTACTTC
>TRBV6-2/TRBV6-3|TRBJ1-3|NA|NA
CASSYSPGDGFGNTIYF
TGTGCCAGCAGTTACTCGCCAGGGGACGGTTTCGGAAACACCATATATTTT
>TRBV6-7|TRBJ2-5|NA|NA
CASTTGTAYQETQYFGPGPQYF
NA
>TRBV29-1|TRBJ2-7|NA|TRBD1
CSVEVSARTGGYEQYF
TGCAGCGTTGAAGTGAGTGCCCGGACAGGGGGTTACGAGCAGTACTTC
>TRBV7-6|TRBJ1-3|NA|TRBD1
CASSLGPGTASGNTIYF
TGTGCCAGCAGCTTAGGCCCCGGGACAGCTTCTGGAAACACCATATATTTT
>TRBV11-2|TRBJ2-2|NA|TRBD1
CASSSRQGASGELFF
TGTGCCAGCAGCTCACGACAGGGGGCTAGCGGGGAGCTGTTTTTT
>TRBV10-3|TRBJ1-5|NA|NA
CAISESGSGGEPQHF
TGTGCCATCAGTGAGTCAGGGTCAGGAGGCGAGCCCCAGCATTTT
>TRBV3-1/TRBV3-2|TRBJ2-3|NA|NA
CASSQVSDTQYF
TGTGCCAGCAGCCAAGTCTCAGATACGCAGTATTTT
>TRBV11-2|TRBJ2-1|NA|TRBD1
CASSSRTGSSYNEQFF
TGTGCCAGCAGCTCCCGGACAGGGAGCTCCTACAATGAGCAGTTCTTC
>TRBV2|TRBJ2-7|NA|TRBD1
CASSEVEVNGGQMYF
TGTGCCAGCAGTGAAGTGGAAGTTAATGGGGGACAGATGTACTTC
>TRBV19|TRBJ1-1|NA|TRBD1
CAFYPTGVDTEAFF
TGTGCCTTCTATCCGACAGGGGTTGACACTGAAGCTTTCTTT